This TCR beta chain originates from a study of beta chain features in type 1 diabetes. Whole-study results and caveats: All four CD4+ subsets from Type 1 diabetes patients carried moderately but significantly shorter TCRB CDR3s. VDJ junctions sequenced from type 1 diabetes patients showed fewer insertions and more deletions.

Expressed TCRB transcripts were sequenced, since all the RNA that had been isolated was reverse transcribed. Profiling relied on immunoSEQ multiplex PCR, and the TCRdb table lists in-frame clones only, not all of them. Among about 40,000 clones listed, 45% to 50% were seen once. The V gene's germline CDR1 is MNHEY and CDR2 SVGAGI. The CDR3 contains 15 residues. V gave up 0 bases and J gave up 3 bases; unmatched junction bases: 3. Notes on this clone: Its antigen is not identified.

The TCR was taken from a woman aged 18-29 years in good health. The V gene is TRBV6-5, the J gene TRBJ2-5; 8 bases are a match to TRBD2. Sequences were obtained from central memory CD4+ T cells from blood. The CDR3 nucleotides read TGTGCCAGCAGTTACTCTCGGGGGGGCAAAGAGACCCAGTACTTC. Protein product: CASSYSRGGKETQYF.